This is a list of T cell receptor beta chains from one sample in a study of CD8 T cells in Susac syndrome. TCRdb re-called the immunoSEQ multiplex PCR reads with MiXCR, one entry per CDR3 protein. The table lists 250,000 or so distinct CDR3 sequences, approximately 92% of them singletons. Specimen: CD4+ T cells from PBMCs. Receptors originate from a human donor with multiple sclerosis. Both conserved end residues are part of each CDR3.

CDR3 protein: CASSAQGADTEAFF
V gene: TRBV6-1
J gene: TRBJ1-1
CDR3 length: 14

CDR3 protein: CATSAGTAVDTQYF
V gene: TRBV24-1
J gene: TRBJ2-3
CDR3 length: 14

CDR3 protein: CASSPWENQPQHF
V gene: TRBV3-1
J gene: TRBJ1-5
CDR3 length: 13

CDR3 protein: CASSNAKGGDEQYF
V gene: TRBV5-1
J gene: TRBJ2-7
CDR3 length: 14

CDR3 protein: CAWSAGGAALNTEAFF
V gene: TRBV30
J gene: TRBJ1-1
CDR3 length: 16

CDR3 protein: CAISEGTQETQYF
V gene: TRBV10-3
J gene: TRBJ2-5
CDR3 length: 13

CDR3 protein: CASSLDFGNNEQFF
V gene: TRBV7-2
J gene: TRBJ2-1
CDR3 length: 14

CDR3 protein: CASSHVGSNQPQHF
V gene: TRBV4-1
J gene: TRBJ1-5
CDR3 length: 14

CDR3 protein: CASSYPIRQGVVYGYTF
V gene: TRBV6-5
J gene: TRBJ1-2
CDR3 length: 17

CDR3 protein: CASSLPGGYNEQFF
V gene: TRBV11-2
J gene: TRBJ2-1
CDR3 length: 14

CDR3 protein: CASSLGLGSYGYTF
V gene: TRBV5-1
J gene: TRBJ1-2
CDR3 length: 14

CDR3 protein: CASSRTGGTGELFF
V gene: TRBV3-1
J gene: TRBJ2-2
CDR3 length: 14

CDR3 protein: CASSQGNRGNVETQYF
V gene: TRBV14
J gene: TRBJ2-5
CDR3 length: 16

CDR3 protein: CASSPRHQSYEQYF
V gene: TRBV18
J gene: TRBJ2-7
CDR3 length: 14

CDR3 protein: CASSLPKGLAGDEQFF
V gene: TRBV6-2/TRBV6-3
J gene: TRBJ2-1
CDR3 length: 16

CDR3 protein: CASTPGQGYGYTF
V gene: TRBV19
J gene: TRBJ1-2
CDR3 length: 13

CDR3 protein: CASSKNVRNTEAFF
V gene: TRBV7-2
J gene: TRBJ1-1
CDR3 length: 14

CDR3 protein: CASSPLAGGHYEQYF
V gene: TRBV11-2
J gene: TRBJ2-7
CDR3 length: 15

CDR3 protein: CASSLDNPVAGYTF
V gene: TRBV5-1
J gene: TRBJ1-2
CDR3 length: 14

CDR3 protein: CASKLVETQYF
V gene: TRBV2
J gene: TRBJ2-5
CDR3 length: 11

CDR3 protein: CASRDHRGDRNTEAFF
V gene: TRBV19
J gene: TRBJ1-1
CDR3 length: 16

CDR3 protein: CASSPKGLNANTGELFF
V gene: TRBV7-8
J gene: TRBJ2-2
CDR3 length: 17

CDR3 protein: CAWKAGRYGYTF
V gene: TRBV30
J gene: TRBJ1-2
CDR3 length: 12

CDR3 protein: CAWSVGLDSANEQFF
V gene: TRBV30
J gene: TRBJ2-1
CDR3 length: 15

CDR3 protein: CASSLVQGRETQYF
V gene: TRBV5-4
J gene: TRBJ2-5
CDR3 length: 14

CDR3 protein: CASSLGYLTEAFF
V gene: TRBV11-2
J gene: TRBJ1-1
CDR3 length: 13

CDR3 protein: CAWGTGTANQPQHF
V gene: TRBV30
J gene: TRBJ1-5
CDR3 length: 14

CDR3 protein: CASSQGTEAFF
V gene: TRBV3-1
J gene: TRBJ1-1
CDR3 length: 11

CDR3 protein: CASSLLETQYF
V gene: TRBV12-3/TRBV12-4
J gene: TRBJ2-5
CDR3 length: 11

CDR3 protein: CSVEGRRGSDTEAFF
V gene: TRBV29-1
J gene: TRBJ1-1
CDR3 length: 15

CDR3 protein: CSARGGTGTEAFF
V gene: TRBV20-1
J gene: TRBJ1-1
CDR3 length: 13

CDR3 protein: CASSPSGTGTEKLFF
V gene: TRBV12-3/TRBV12-4
J gene: TRBJ1-4
CDR3 length: 15

CDR3 protein: CASSQSGQGERPQHF
V gene: TRBV16
J gene: TRBJ1-5
CDR3 length: 15

CDR3 protein: CAWSWDTGASEAFF
V gene: TRBV30
J gene: TRBJ1-1
CDR3 length: 14

CDR3 protein: CASSLMGQGYNEQFF
V gene: TRBV7-3
J gene: TRBJ2-1
CDR3 length: 15

CDR3 protein: CASSWGWGAEEQFF
V gene: TRBV11-2
J gene: TRBJ2-1
CDR3 length: 14

CDR3 protein: CASSFRQGAVGEQFF
V gene: TRBV27
J gene: TRBJ2-1
CDR3 length: 15

CDR3 protein: CASPGQPIAGANVLTF
V gene: TRBV2
J gene: TRBJ2-6
CDR3 length: 16

CDR3 protein: CASRRDYGYTF
V gene: TRBV2
J gene: TRBJ1-2
CDR3 length: 11

CDR3 protein: CATRGEERRGGYTF
V gene: TRBV24-1
J gene: TRBJ1-2
CDR3 length: 14

CDR3 protein: CASSLGLGRGPEAFF
V gene: TRBV7-8
J gene: TRBJ1-1
CDR3 length: 15

CDR3 protein: CAWSVVWNEQFF
V gene: TRBV30
J gene: TRBJ2-1
CDR3 length: 12

CDR3 protein: CASRQSRDGIEAFF
V gene: TRBV6-4
J gene: TRBJ1-1
CDR3 length: 14

CDR3 protein: CSASDAGSGANVLTF
V gene: TRBV20-1
J gene: TRBJ2-6
CDR3 length: 15

CDR3 protein: CASSLTTGNYGYTF
V gene: TRBV5-6
J gene: TRBJ1-2
CDR3 length: 14

CDR3 protein: CSAPRLAGVPETQYF
V gene: TRBV20-1
J gene: TRBJ2-5
CDR3 length: 15

CDR3 protein: CASSLEAPDTQYF
V gene: TRBV7-8
J gene: TRBJ2-3
CDR3 length: 13

CDR3 protein: CASSQDLEGRGYGYTF
V gene: TRBV3-1
J gene: TRBJ1-2
CDR3 length: 16

CDR3 protein: CAWSLERGTEAFF
V gene: TRBV30
J gene: TRBJ1-1
CDR3 length: 13

CDR3 protein: CSGRSGNTIYF
V gene: TRBV29-1
J gene: TRBJ1-3
CDR3 length: 11

CDR3 protein: CASRQHGRAEPEAFF
V gene: TRBV6-2/TRBV6-3
J gene: TRBJ1-1
CDR3 length: 15

CDR3 protein: CASRPTQGGPYNEQFF
V gene: TRBV12-3/TRBV12-4
J gene: TRBJ2-1
CDR3 length: 16

CDR3 protein: CASGGGWNTEAFF
V gene: TRBV7-6
J gene: TRBJ1-1
CDR3 length: 13

CDR3 protein: CASSRRTGGGYTF
V gene: TRBV19
J gene: TRBJ1-2
CDR3 length: 13

CDR3 protein: CASSLPPGRGGGSPLHF
V gene: TRBV11-2
J gene: TRBJ1-6
CDR3 length: 17

CDR3 protein: CASSERRLGTDTQYF
V gene: TRBV2
J gene: TRBJ2-3
CDR3 length: 15

CDR3 protein: CASSIGQGPDTQYF
V gene: TRBV19
J gene: TRBJ2-3
CDR3 length: 14

CDR3 protein: CASSEGTNIQYF
V gene: TRBV2
J gene: TRBJ2-4
CDR3 length: 12

CDR3 protein: CATSRDLVQETQYF
V gene: TRBV15
J gene: TRBJ2-5
CDR3 length: 14